This T cell receptor beta chain originates from a study of primary melanoma T cells and metastatic recurrence (dated by TCRdb to the early 2020s). Study-wide context: The cohort consisted of 150 to 250 primary melanomas of stage T2 to T4, each more than 1 mm thick. The study tested whether T-cell fraction and T-cell repertoire clonality in primary melanoma tumors predicted patient outcome. The T-cell fraction measured by TCR beta sequencing was compared against progression-free survival as the clinical outcome. Histopathological grading of tumor-infiltrating lymphocytes was compared with the sequencing-derived T-cell fraction. Results the study describes overall, beyond this receptor: An effective T-cell-mediated antitumor response in primary melanoma was framed by the authors only as a suggestion, not a demonstrated mechanism. Protection appeared to be conferred by a T-cell fraction above 20% regardless of ulceration status, mitotic rate or nodal disease. Tumor T-cell fraction was reported to predict progression-free survival independently of thickness, ulceration, mitotic rate and age. Reportedly, adding T-cell fraction to tumor thickness improved progression-free survival prediction more than adding any other histopathological variable did.

Patients had primary melanoma that had been surgically resected and was considered potentially curable but at risk of metastatic recurrence. This clone was found a few times. Its antigen is unknown. No clone much larger than this one lies a single base away; base qualities are absent. Receptor libraries were prepared by the immunoSEQ multiplex PCR assay. Primary melanoma tumor tissue was subjected to high-throughput sequencing of the T-cell receptor beta chain. As for how the authors treated the data: Among the repertoire analyses were the distribution of insertions and deletions and the sharing of TCRB CDR3 between samples. The predictive value of the T-cell fraction was ranked against histopathological variables by a gradient-boosted model. TCRdb re-hosts the immuneACCESS table, in-frame sequences only. Its copies lack some clones; in the studies checked, an unresolved V gene accounts for under half of them, and the cause for the rest is not known. V, J and clone size were drawn from that table, and D and trimming were deduced from the DNA. This sample gives approximately 700 clones in total; about nine tenths of them show up just once. Roughly 8.4% of the sample belongs to the ten largest clones.

The sequenced sample consisted of melanoma tumor tissue. This sequence originates from a human donor with melanoma.

The nucleotide sequence is TGCGCCAGCAGCTTGGGCCAGGGGAAGATCGGGGAGCTGTTTTTT. Its amino acids are CASSLGQGKIGELFF. The rearrangement joined TRBV5-1 to TRBJ2-2; a weak D assignment points to TRBD1 (6 bases agree). V is cut by 0 bases and J by 7 bases, and the space between the germline ends is 13 bases. The CDR3 sequence holds 15 residues, the cysteine and phenylalanine included. Only the CDR3 portion is preserved as DNA: 45 bases, with reading frame beginning at the first base. The germline V gene gives CDR1 as SGHRS and CDR2 as YFSETQ.